These 20 T cell receptor beta chains originate from one sample sequenced in a study of cytomegalovirus exposure and HLA in healthy donors. Sequenced by immunoSEQ multiplex PCR; TCRdb stores in-frame clones only, minus some. Altogether 250,000 to 350,000 clones are present, over 75% being singletons, with the ten largest covering around 0.96%. The sequenced material came from PBMCs. The receptors come from a man aged 25 to 40 in good health and CMV-seronegative.

The chain combines TRBV5-1 with TRBJ2-7, with D unresolved. Germline V gene lookup returns CDR1 SGHRS and CDR2 YFSETQ. CDR3 size: 14 residues. Trimming shortened V by 0 bases and J by 7 bases, and 14 bases separated the two germline ends. In DNA form, the CDR3 reads TGCGCCAGCAGCTTGGGGGCCCGTCGTGGAGAGCAGTACTTC. It codes for CASSLGARRGEQYF. The whole variable domain, remainder taken from reference TRBV5-1 and TRBJ2-7, is KAGVTQTPRYLIKTRGQQVTLSCSPISGHRSVSWYQQTPGQGLQFLFEYFSETQRNKGNFPGRFSGRQFSNSRSEMNVSTLELGDSALYLCASSLGARRGEQYFGPGTRLTVT.

This clone was seen only a few times. This rearrangement joins TRBV27 to TRBJ2-7; 9 bases align to TRBD1. CDR1 and CDR2 from the germline V gene are MNHEY and SMNVEV (reference sequence). J was trimmed by 4 bases and V by 8 bases; bases with no gene match: 9. This CDR3 region has 14 residues. For the CDR3, the DNA is TGTGCCAGCTCCAAGCCAGGACAGGGGTACGAGCAGTACTTC. Translated, it gives CASSKPGQGYEQYF.

This chain links TRBV6-5 with TRBJ2-1, with 7 bases identical to TRBD2. Germline CDR1 is MNHEY and CDR2 is SVGAGI. CDR3 size: 13 residues. J was trimmed by 0 bases and V by 11 bases; bases with no gene match: 4. The CDR3 coding sequence is TGTGCCCATGGCGGGGGCTCCTACAATGAGCAGTTCTTC. Translated, it gives CAHGGGSYNEQFF.

The genes are TRBV2 and TRBJ2-4; tentative D call: TRBD1 (6 bases). Trimming removed 5 bases at V and 6 bases at J, with 17 bases between. The germline CDR1 and CDR2 sequences are SNHLY and FYNNEI. The CDR3 contains 15 residues. The CDR3 reads CASSFLAQGTNIQYF. The CDR3 nucleotides read TGTGCCAGCAGTTTCCTCGCGCAGGGGACAAACATTCAGTACTTC.

J is TRBJ1-6 and V is TRBV27; D call uncertain. From germline, CDR1 is MNHEY and CDR2 SMNVEV (reference sequence). The CDR3 extends over 17 amino acids. The germline V and J ends were trimmed by 6 bases and 0 bases, with 15 bases remaining between them. DNA for the CDR3: TGTGCCAGCAGCGCCGTGTCTCCGAGCTCCTATAATTCACCCCTCCACTTT. It translates to CASSAVSPSSYNSPLHF.

This clone was detected only a few times. This chain links TRBV6-1 with TRBJ1-2; weak D call: TRBD1 (6 bases). CDR3 length: 13 residues. The ends were cut back, 2 bases at V and 5 bases at J, with 9 bases in the middle. Germline V lookup: CDR1 MNHNS, CDR2 SASEGT. The CDR3 spells CASSEKQGYGYTF. As DNA, the CDR3 is TGTGCCAGCAGTGAAAAACAGGGTTATGGCTACACCTTC.

The rearrangement uses TRBV11-1 and TRBJ1-1; 8 bases agree with TRBD1. V lost 5 bases and J lost 0; bases outside the gene matches: 11. Germline V gene sequence: CDR1 SGHAT, CDR2 FQDESV (reference sequence). The CDR3 is 17 residues long. The CDR3 DNA follows: TGTGCCAGCAGCCAGACAGGGGCTTATGATTTGAACACTGAAGCTTTCTTT. It translates to CASSQTGAYDLNTEAFF. The full variable domain, completed using reference TRBV11-1 and TRBJ1-1, is EAEVAQSPRYKITEKSQAVAFWCDPISGHATLYWYRQILGQGPELLVQFQDESVVDDSQLPKDRFSAERLKGVDSTLKIQPAELGDSAMYLCASSQTGAYDLNTEAFFGQGTRLTVV.

This sequence joins TRBV12-5 and TRBJ1-5; TRBD1 agrees at 9 bases. CDR3 size: 14 residues. V dropped 6 bases and J dropped 6; count of bases not matched to a gene: 6. Germline loops: CDR1 LGHNT, CDR2 FRNRAP. Here the CDR3 reads CASGPQGAGQPQHF. The CDR3 region has the DNA TGTGCTAGTGGACCACAGGGGGCCGGTCAGCCCCAGCATTTT. The whole variable domain, filled in from reference TRBV12-5 and TRBJ1-5, reads DARVTQTPRHKVTEMGQEVTMRCQPILGHNTVFWYRQTMMQGLELLAYFRNRAPLDDSGMPKDRFSAEMPDATLATLKIQPSEPRDSAVYFCASGPQGAGQPQHFGDGTRLSIL.

The chain combines TRBV19 with TRBJ2-6, with 10 bases lining up with TRBD1. V shed 5 bases and J 0 bases; nucleotides not matched to a gene: 10. Germline V gives CDR1 LNHDA, CDR2 SQIVND (reference sequence). The CDR3 length is 19 residues. CDR3 DNA sequence: TGTGCCAGTAGTGCCGAAACGACAGGGGGCATCTCTGGGGCCAACGTCCTGACTTTC. Translating gives CASSAETTGGISGANVLTF. The full variable domain, rest sourced from reference TRBV19 and TRBJ2-6, is DGGITQSPKYLFRKEGQNVTLSCEQNLNHDAMYWYRQDPGQGLRLIYYSQIVNDFQKGDIAEGYSVSREKKESFPLTVTSAQKNPTAFYLCASSAETTGGISGANVLTFGAGSRLTVL.

The V and J genes are TRBV5-1 and TRBJ1-1; 8 nucleotides match TRBD1. CDR3 size: 14 residues. Germline V CDR1 and CDR2: SGHRS, YFSETQ. V dropped 7 bases and J dropped 1; count of bases not matched to a gene: 6. The CDR3 DNA is TGCGCCAGCGGTACAGGGGGAGCGAACACTGAAGCTTTCTTT. It translates to CASGTGGANTEAFF.

The rearrangement links TRBV7-8 to TRBJ2-2; D might be TRBD1 (6 bases). Between the trimmed V and J ends, which lost 5 bases and 1 base, there was a span of 14 bases. The CDR3 has 16 amino acids. CDR1 is SGHVS, CDR2 FQNEAQ, per germline. The CDR3 region has the DNA TGTGCCAGCAGCCTACCAGGACAGAAGAACACCGGGGAGCTGTTTTTT. Its protein is CASSLPGQKNTGELFF.

The chain recombines TRBV2 with TRBJ1-1, with a weak D call TRBD1 (5 bases). The V end was cut by 8 bases, the J end by 0 bases, with 10 bases between. CDR3 length: 13 amino acids. Germline assignment: CDR1 SNHLY and CDR2 FYNNEI. The CDR3 sequence is CASGGFMNTEAFF. The DNA of the CDR3 is TGTGCCAGCGGGGGGTTTATGAACACTGAAGCTTTCTTT.

The V and J genes are TRBV6-1 and TRBJ1-5; 8 bases line up with TRBD1. With V trimmed by 1 base and J by 8 bases, 10 bases remained unmatched. CDR1 and CDR2 from the germline V gene are MNHNS and SASEGT. The CDR3 is 16 amino acids. The CDR3 DNA is TGTGCCAGCAGTGAAGGTATAAGACAGGGGATTAAGCCCCAGCATTTT. Protein: CASSEGIRQGIKPQHF.

V is TRBV10-1 and J is TRBJ2-5; D perhaps matches TRBD2 (6 bases). The V gene's germline CDR1 is WNHNN and CDR2 SYGVQD (reference sequence). The CDR3 consists of 13 residues. The V gene lost 2 bases and the J gene lost 5 bases, with 9 bases spanning the gap. The CDR3 protein is CASSETSRETQYF. Here the CDR3 DNA reads TGCGCCAGCAGTGAGACTAGCCGGGAGACCCAGTACTTC.

A few counts support this clone. The chain joins TRBV27 to TRBJ1-6; a possible D gene is TRBD1 (6 bases). This CDR3 is built from 16 residues. V lost 6 bases to trimming and J lost 10 bases, with 22 bases between them. Germline CDR1 MNHEY, CDR2 SMNVEV (reference sequence). In nucleotides, the CDR3 is TGTGCCAGCAGCCCTCGTACAGGGACGGGGGGATCACCCCTCCACTTT. Translated: CASSPRTGTGGSPLHF.

The chain couples TRBV5-1 to TRBJ1-4; D is possibly TRBD1 (6 bases). Trimming took 3 bases from V and 12 from J, leaving 9 bases between them. Germline V lookup: CDR1 SGHRS, CDR2 YFSETQ. This CDR3 has 11 amino acids. The CDR3 loop reads CASSWGRELFF. CDR3 DNA sequence: TGCGCCAGCAGCTGGGGGCGGGAACTGTTTTTT.

The gene calls are TRBV28 and TRBJ2-2, with D maybe TRBD1 (7 bases). CDR1 MDHEN and CDR2 SYDVKM come from the germline V gene. CDR3 length: 17 residues. Deletions cut 4 bases from V and 1 base from J, with 16 bases between. CDR3 DNA: TGTGCCAGCAGTTCTCGGGGGTGGGACAGGAACACCGGGGAGCTGTTTTTT. It is translated as CASSSRGWDRNTGELFF.

This sequence joins TRBV6-5 and TRBJ2-7; 8 positions match TRBD2. The CDR3 extends over 14 amino acids. J was trimmed by 4 bases and V by 2 bases; bases with no gene match: 4. From germline, CDR1 is MNHEY and CDR2 SVGAGI. CDR3 region: CASSYAPGGYEQYF. DNA of the CDR3: TGTGCCAGCAGTTACGCCCCGGGGGGGTACGAGCAGTACTTC.

The V gene is TRBV6-5, the J gene TRBJ2-7; 10 positions match TRBD1. The germline gives CDR1 MNHEY, CDR2 SVGAGI. V trimming: 5 bases; J trimming: 6 bases; junction bases outside the gene matches: 10. There are 15 residues in the CDR3. The CDR3 region has the DNA TGTGCCAGCAGTCGACGGGACAGGGGTCCCATCGAGCAGTACTTC. It encodes CASSRRDRGPIEQYF.

V usage is TRBV5-1 and J usage is TRBJ2-6; maybe TRBD1 (5 bases). Germline loops: CDR1 SGHRS, CDR2 YFSETQ. V lost 4 bases and J 4 bases, leaving 12 bases between the germline ends. The CDR3 is 15 amino acids. The CDR3 here is CASSLRADGANVLTF. DNA for the CDR3: TGCGCCAGCAGCCTCAGGGCTGACGGGGCCAACGTCCTGACTTTC.